This T cell receptor beta chain is drawn from a study of PD-L1 blockade in urothelial cancer. Study-level background: In about 2014 therapy began: atezolizumab 1,200 mg intravenously every 3 weeks. About nine tenths of the roughly 30 patients comprised males who had bladder-origin urothelial cancer. When blood samples were assessed, the median T cell count was some 150,000. Overall study results and limits: Expansion of tumor-associated blood clones at 3 weeks was greater in durable-benefit patients.

This CDR3 has 14 amino acids. CDR1 is MNHEY, CDR2 SMNVEV, per germline (reference sequence). V gave up 5 bases and J gave up 8 bases, with 18 bases separating them. The assay was immunoSEQ multiplex PCR, and TCRdb's table has in-frame clones only and misses some. The table records more than 45,000 clones, roughly four fifths of them present only once. Stated time point: pretreatment peripheral blood. The sample holds a few counts of this clone. What it recognizes is unknown. V is TRBV27 and J is TRBJ1-2, with a possible D match to TRBD1 (6 bases). Sequenced here: PBMCs, sampled around atezolizumab (anti-PD-L1) treatment. The TCR originated in a man in his 70s with urothelial cancer. The DNA of the CDR3 is TGTGCCAGCAGTCCCCTCAAGGACAGACCCGGCTACACCTTC. Encoded protein: CASSPLKDRPGYTF.